The entry below gives a single T cell receptor beta chain sequence along with its context. This may arise from a read error, as a much more abundant clone is one base away. This sample was included in a study of T cells after yellow fever vaccination. Study-level findings and limits: Within the sorted memory subsets, almost all vaccine-responding clonotypes could not be detected on day 0. Primary-vaccination clones mostly resurfaced post-booster (around 95% CD4, just under 90% CD8).

This CDR3 comprises 13 residues. Germline loops: CDR1 SGDLS, CDR2 YYNGEE. TCRdb re-analysed the 5' RACE reads in MiXCR, keeping a single row per CDR3 protein. The sample lists about 26,000 distinct CDR3 sequences; 5.5% were seen once. The chain is built from TRBV9 and TRBJ2-1; D is perhaps TRBD2 (5 bases). The receptor was isolated from a man aged 25-45 years who received the YFV17D yellow fever vaccine. The sequenced sample was PBMCs, either bulk or a sorted T-cell subset (CD4+, CD8+, memory, or dextramer-sorted; not recorded which), obtained 15 days after the yellow fever booster vaccination. CDR3 sequence: CASSERSRNEHFF. CDR3 nucleotides: TGTGCCAGCAGCGAGCGGTCGAGGAATGAGCATTTCTTC.